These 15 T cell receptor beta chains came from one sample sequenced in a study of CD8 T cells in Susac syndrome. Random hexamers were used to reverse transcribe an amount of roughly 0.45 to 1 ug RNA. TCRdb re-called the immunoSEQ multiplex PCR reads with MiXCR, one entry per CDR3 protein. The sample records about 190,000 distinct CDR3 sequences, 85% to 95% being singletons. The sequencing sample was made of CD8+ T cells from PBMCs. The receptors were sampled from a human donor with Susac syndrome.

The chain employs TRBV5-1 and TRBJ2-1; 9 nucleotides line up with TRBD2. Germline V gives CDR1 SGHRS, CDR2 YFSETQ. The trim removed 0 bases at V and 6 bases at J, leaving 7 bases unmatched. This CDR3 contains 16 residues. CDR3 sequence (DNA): TGCGCCAGCAGCTTGGAGGCGGGAGGGCCGGGCAATGAGCAGTTCTTC. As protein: CASSLEAGGPGNEQFF.

CDR3 protein: CASSPRWAEHFAYEQYF. Here the CDR3 DNA reads TGTGCCAGCTCACCACGGTGGGCCGAACACTTCGCCTACGAGCAGTACTTC. The chain joins TRBV18 to TRBJ2-7, with D unclear. The CDR3 loop spans 17 amino acids. Trimming took off 1 base at V and 2 bases at J, with 18 bases between the two ends. Germline V gene sequence: CDR1 KGHSH, CDR2 LQKENI.

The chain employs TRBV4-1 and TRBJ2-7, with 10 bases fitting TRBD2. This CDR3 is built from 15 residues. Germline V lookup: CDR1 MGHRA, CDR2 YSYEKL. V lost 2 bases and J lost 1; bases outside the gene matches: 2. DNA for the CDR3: TGCGCCAGCAGCCAAACTAGCGGGGCATCCTACGAGCAGTACTTC. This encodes CASSQTSGASYEQYF.

The DNA of the CDR3 is TGTGCCAGCCTAGCGCCCGGGATATTCACCGATACGCAGTATTTT. Translated: CASLAPGIFTDTQYF. V is TRBV13 and J is TRBJ2-3; D possibly corresponds to TRBD2 (6 bases). CDR3 length: 15 amino acids. Germline values: CDR1 PRHDT, CDR2 FYEKMQ (reference sequence). Between the trimmed V and J ends, which lost 8 bases and 6 bases, there was a span of 21 bases.

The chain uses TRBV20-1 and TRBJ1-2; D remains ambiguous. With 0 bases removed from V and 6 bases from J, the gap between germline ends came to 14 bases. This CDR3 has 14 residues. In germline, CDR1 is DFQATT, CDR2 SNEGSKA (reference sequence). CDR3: CSARDPFGEHGYTF. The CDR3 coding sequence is TGCAGTGCTAGAGATCCTTTCGGGGAGCATGGCTACACCTTC.

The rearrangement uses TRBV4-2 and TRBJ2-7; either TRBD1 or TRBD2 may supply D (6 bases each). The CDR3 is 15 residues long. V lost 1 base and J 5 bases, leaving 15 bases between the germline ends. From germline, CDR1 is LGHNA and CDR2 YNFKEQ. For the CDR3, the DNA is TGTGCCAGCAGCCAAGTCATGAGGGGGGCCCACGAGCAGTACTTC. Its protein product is CASSQVMRGAHEQYF.

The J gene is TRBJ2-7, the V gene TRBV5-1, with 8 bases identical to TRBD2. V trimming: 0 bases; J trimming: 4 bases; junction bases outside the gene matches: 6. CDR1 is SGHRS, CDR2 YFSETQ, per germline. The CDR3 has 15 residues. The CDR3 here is CASSLAGTSRYEQYF. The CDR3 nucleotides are TGCGCCAGCAGCTTGGCGGGGACTAGTAGGTACGAGCAGTACTTC.

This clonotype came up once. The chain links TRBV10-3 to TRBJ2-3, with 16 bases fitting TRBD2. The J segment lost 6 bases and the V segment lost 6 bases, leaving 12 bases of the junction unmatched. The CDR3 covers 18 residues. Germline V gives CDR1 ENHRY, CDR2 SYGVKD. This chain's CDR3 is CAISGTSGREPAGDTQYF. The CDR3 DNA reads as TGTGCCATCAGCGGGACTAGCGGGAGGGAACCCGCAGGGGATACGCAGTATTTT.

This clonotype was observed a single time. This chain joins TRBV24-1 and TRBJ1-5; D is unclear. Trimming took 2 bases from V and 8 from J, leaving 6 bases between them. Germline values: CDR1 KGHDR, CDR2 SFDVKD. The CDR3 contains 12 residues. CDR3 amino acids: CATSDSGKPQHF. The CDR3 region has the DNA TGTGCCACCAGTGATTCTGGAAAGCCCCAGCATTTT.

The CDR3 bases are TGTGCCAGCAGCATCACTAGCGGGGGGGGTGTTGAGCAGTTCTTC. This sequence encodes CASSITSGGGVEQFF. The V and J genes are TRBV9 and TRBJ2-1; 13 positions match TRBD2. The length of the CDR3 is 15 residues. The V gene's germline CDR1 is SGDLS and CDR2 YYNGEE. V lost 4 bases and J lost 9; bases outside the gene matches: 7.

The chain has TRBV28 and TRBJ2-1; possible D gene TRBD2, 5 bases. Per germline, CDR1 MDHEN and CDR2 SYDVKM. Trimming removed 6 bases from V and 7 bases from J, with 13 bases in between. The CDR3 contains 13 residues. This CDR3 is CASRVRGWNEQFF. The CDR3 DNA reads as TGTGCCAGCAGGGTCCGGGGTTGGAATGAGCAGTTCTTC.

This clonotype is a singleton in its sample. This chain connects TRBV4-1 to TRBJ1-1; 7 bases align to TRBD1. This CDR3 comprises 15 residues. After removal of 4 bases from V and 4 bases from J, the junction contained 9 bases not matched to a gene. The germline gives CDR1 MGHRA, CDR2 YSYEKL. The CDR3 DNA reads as TGCGCCAGCAGCCCGCAAGGGGGCAGGACCACTGAAGCTTTCTTT. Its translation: CASSPQGGRTTEAFF.

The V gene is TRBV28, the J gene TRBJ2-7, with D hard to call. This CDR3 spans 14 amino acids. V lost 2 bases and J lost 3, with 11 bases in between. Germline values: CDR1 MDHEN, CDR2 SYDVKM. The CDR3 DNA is TGTGCCAGCAGTTTAGTACCCGAGAACTACGAGCAGTACTTC. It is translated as CASSLVPENYEQYF.

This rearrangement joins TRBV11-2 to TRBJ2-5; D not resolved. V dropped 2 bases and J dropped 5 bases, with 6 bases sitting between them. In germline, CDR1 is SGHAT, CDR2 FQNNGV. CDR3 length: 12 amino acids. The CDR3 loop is CASSLPLETQYF. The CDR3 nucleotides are TGTGCCAGCAGCTTACCGTTGGAGACCCAGTACTTC.

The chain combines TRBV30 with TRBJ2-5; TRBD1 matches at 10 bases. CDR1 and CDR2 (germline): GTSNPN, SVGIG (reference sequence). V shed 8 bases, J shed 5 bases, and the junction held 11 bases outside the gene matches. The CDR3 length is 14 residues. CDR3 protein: CAQTGTGVGETQYF. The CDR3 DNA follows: TGTGCCCAAACCGGGACAGGGGTTGGCGAGACCCAGTACTTC.